This TCR beta chain was recorded in a study of PD-L1 blockade in urothelial cancer. Study-level background: At 6 weeks and at 3 weeks (second dose) after treatment start, blood was analyzed.

Regarding time point: pretreatment peripheral blood. This clone was recorded only once. Per germline, CDR1 MDHEN and CDR2 SYDVKM. The CDR3 is made up of 14 amino acids. Trimming at V came to 3 bases and at J to 8 bases, leaving 8 bases not matched to a gene. The data were produced by immunoSEQ multiplex PCR, yet TCRdb's version contains in-frame clones alone and is incomplete. The sample includes under 40,000 clones, around four fifths of them seen just once. The genes are TRBV28 and TRBJ1-2, with 8 bases matching TRBD1. This sequence was found in a man between 60 and 75 years old with urothelial cancer. The specimen was PBMCs, collected around atezolizumab (anti-PD-L1) treatment. The CDR3 here is CASSLPGQAWGYTF. DNA of the CDR3: TGTGCCAGCAGTTTGCCGGGACAGGCATGGGGCTACACCTTC.